This T cell receptor beta chain was found in a study of CD8 T cells in Susac syndrome. The study's findings and limits: Peak Susac CD8+ clonal expansion occurred in TEMRA cells and active patients.

The germline V and J ends were trimmed by 6 bases and 4 bases, with 13 bases remaining between them. Germline V gene sequence: CDR1 MNHEY, CDR2 SMNVEV (reference sequence). The CDR3 sequence is 14 residues long. Note on this clonotype: Its target is unknown.

With random hexamers, 0.5 to 1 ug RNA was reverse transcribed. In TCRdb, the immunoSEQ multiplex PCR reads were re-called with MiXCR into one record per CDR3 protein. The table lists 80,000 to 95,000 distinct CDR3 sequences, about 94% of them singletons. The study sequenced TCR beta in blood CD8+ and CD4+ T cells. TEMRA cells underwent FACS enrichment and CD8+ and CD4+ T cells underwent negative isolation. Sequencing was carried out using CD8+ T cells from PBMCs. This sequence originates from a human donor with Susac syndrome. The rearrangement links TRBV27 to TRBJ1-5, with D perhaps TRBD1 (6 bases). The CDR3 is CASRGGGQNQPQHF. The DNA for the CDR3 is TGTGCCAGCAGAGGGGGAGGGCAAAATCAGCCCCAGCATTTT.